The clone carrying this T cell receptor (beta chain) has only a few counts. This sample was included in a study of cytomegalovirus exposure and HLA in healthy donors. The PCR employed 60 Vbeta primers together with 13 Jbeta primers. TCRdb's table, derived via immunoSEQ multiplex PCR, lists solely in-frame clones and lacks some. The table shows 150,000 to 200,000 clones, with roughly four fifths occurring only once. CDR3 length: 14 amino acids. Germline V lookup: CDR1 SGHDT, CDR2 YYEEEE. V was pared by 4 bases and J by 3 bases, with 14 bases between. Sequences were obtained from PBMCs. This TCR derives from a woman in her thirties in good health and CMV-seronegative. The chain is built from TRBV5-6 and TRBJ2-7, with D perhaps TRBD1 (6 bases). The DNA of the CDR3 is TGTGCCAGCAGCCTATCAGGGGCACGCTACGAGCAGTACTTC. This gives the protein CASSLSGARYEQYF. The variable domain in full, completed from reference TRBV5-6 and TRBJ2-7, reads DAGVTQSPTHLIKTRGQQVTLRCSPKSGHDTVSWYQQALGQGPQFIFQYYEEEERQRGNFPDRFSGHQFPNYSSELNVNALLLGDSALYLCASSLSGARYEQYFGPGTRLTVT.